These 24 T cell receptor beta chains were all obtained from the same sample, sequenced in a study of blood T cells in healthy people across ages. The second PCR ran roughly 6 to 12 cycles with a sample-barcoded 5' primer and J-beta primers. TCRdb analysed the 5' RACE reads with MiXCR anew, one entry per CDR3 protein. The sample consists of about 1.4 million distinct CDR3 sequences, roughly 64% of them appearing once. Material: blood. The receptor source for this set is a man aged 18 to 29 in good health.

In regard to this clonotype: Compared with germline, one end of the junction differs, possibly owing to a read error. The chain uses TRBV4-3 and TRBJ2-3; perhaps TRBD2 as D (6 bases). The CDR3 has 13 amino acids. CDR1 is LGHNA, CDR2 YSLEER, per germline. CDR3 DNA sequence: TGCGTCAGCAGTGGAGGGGGCACAGATACGCAGTATTTT. This sequence encodes CVSSGGGTDTQYF.

This clonotype was counted only a few times. V is TRBV4-3 and J is TRBJ1-2; D unresolved. CDR3 length equals 15 residues. In germline, CDR1 is LGHNA, CDR2 YSLEER. Trimming cost V 0 bases and J 7 bases, with 15 bases left between them. DNA of the CDR3: TGCGCCAGCAGCCAAGAATTAGGGCGCATGGTTGGCTACACCTTC. It is translated as CASSQELGRMVGYTF.

This sequence joins TRBV7-2 and TRBJ2-7; 10 bases agree with TRBD2. The CDR3 covers 16 residues. Germline loops: CDR1 SGHTA, CDR2 FQGNSA. V was clipped by 8 bases and J by 7 bases; unmatched bases: 17. The CDR3 DNA is TGTGCCAGCGGCCATCCTAGCGGGAGAGGGTTTGATGAGCAGTACTTC. Encoded protein: CASGHPSGRGFDEQYF.

This chain connects TRBV7-9 to TRBJ1-2, with D possibly being TRBD1 (6 bases). In germline, CDR1 is SEHNR, CDR2 FQNEAQ (reference sequence). With 4 bases removed from V and 9 bases from J, the gap between germline ends came to 24 bases. The CDR3 is 16 amino acids. The CDR3 reads CASSSRWGPVVESYTF. CDR3 bases: TGTGCCAGCAGCTCCCGATGGGGGCCAGTGGTGGAAAGCTACACCTTC.

CDR3 sequence (DNA): TGTGCCAGCACCCCGGGGGGTAGCTACAATGAGCAGTTCTTC. Translation: CASTPGGSYNEQFF. The gene calls are TRBV6-5 and TRBJ2-1; 7 nucleotides align to TRBD2. V was pared by 7 bases and J by 3 bases, with 6 bases of the junction left unmatched. Germline loops: CDR1 MNHEY, CDR2 SVGAGI. This CDR3 has 14 residues.

The chain joins TRBV4-1 to TRBJ2-5; 10 bases line up with TRBD1. The CDR3 spans 15 residues. From germline, CDR1 is MGHRA and CDR2 YSYEKL. V gave up 3 bases and J gave up 11 bases; unmatched junction bases: 12. The CDR3 region is CASSQGGTGAGEQYF. The CDR3 region has the DNA TGCGCCAGCAGCCAGGGAGGGACAGGGGCCGGTGAGCAGTACTTC.

This chain connects TRBV27 to TRBJ1-4; D unclear. Germline lookup yields CDR1 MNHEY and CDR2 SMNVEV (reference sequence). The CDR3 covers 14 residues. Trimming cost V 4 bases and J 8 bases, with 14 bases left between them. This CDR3 reads CASSSGIGKEKLFF. CDR3 sequence (DNA): TGTGCCAGCAGTTCGGGGATCGGGAAAGAAAAACTGTTTTTT.

This clonotype was seen a few times. The rearrangement uses TRBV20-1 and TRBJ2-3, with D maybe TRBD2 (6 bases). V gave up 8 bases and J gave up 0 bases, with 12 bases separating them. Per germline, CDR1 DFQATT and CDR2 SNEGSKA (reference sequence). The CDR3 sequence is 13 residues long. CDR3 sequence reads: CSTTSSSTDTQYF. The DNA for the CDR3 is TGCAGTACAACTAGCTCTAGCACAGATACGCAGTATTTT.

CDR3 sequence reads: CASLPRAGGKLFF. CDR3 in DNA: TGTGCCAGCCTCCCCAGGGCCGGGGGGAAACTGTTTTTT. J is TRBJ1-4 and V is TRBV6-5; possibly TRBD1 for D (5 bases). CDR3 length: 13 amino acids. Germline V lookup: CDR1 MNHEY, CDR2 SVGAGI. The V and J ends lost 8 bases and 11 bases respectively, with 18 bases between them.

This clonotype was seen just once. The CDR3 here is CASSSTRGSGANVLTF. The CDR3 DNA sequence: TGTGCCAGCAGCTCGACCAGGGGTTCTGGGGCCAACGTCCTGACTTTC. V is TRBV7-8 and J is TRBJ2-6; D is possibly TRBD1 (6 bases). Trimming cost V 4 bases and J 1 base, with 11 bases left between them. The CDR3 has 16 residues. Per the germline V gene, CDR1 is SGHVS and CDR2 is FQNEAQ. Full variable domain (rest looked up from reference TRBV7-8 and TRBJ2-6): GAGVSQSPRYKVAKRGQDVALRCDPISGHVSLFWYQQALGQGPEFLTYFQNEAQLDKSGLPSDRFFAERPEGSVSTLKIQRTQQEDSAVYLCASSSTRGSGANVLTFGAGSRLTVL.

The genes are TRBV4-1 and TRBJ1-1, with 7 bases lining up with TRBD1. The trim removed 0 bases at V and 3 bases at J, leaving 7 bases unmatched. The CDR3 length is 16 residues. Germline values: CDR1 MGHRA, CDR2 YSYEKL. DNA of the CDR3: TGCGCCAGCAGCCAAGATGCAGGGGGGTTGCACACTGAAGCTTTCTTT. This codes for CASSQDAGGLHTEAFF.

The chain is built from TRBV9 and TRBJ2-4; D is uncertain. The J call is uncertain, as TRBJ2-7 better fits the DNA end. CDR1 is SGDLS and CDR2 is YYNGEE in the germline V gene. This CDR3 region has 13 residues. CDR3 bases: TGTGCCAGCAGCGTAGGTCAGGACTACGAGCAGTACTTC. This translates into CASSVGQDYEQYF.

The CDR3 DNA reads TGTGCCAGCAGCTTAGAAGAGACAGGGGCTCTCGAGCAGTACTTC. This gives the protein CASSLEETGALEQYF. The chain joins TRBV7-9 to TRBJ2-4; TRBD1 agrees at 8 bases. The J call may be incorrect, as the DNA end agrees better with TRBJ2-7. The CDR3 sequence is 15 residues long. Germline V gene lookup returns CDR1 SEHNR and CDR2 FQNEAQ (reference sequence).

The chain joins TRBV6-5 to TRBJ2-3; D not certain. The CDR3 runs 14 residues. Germline assignment: CDR1 MNHEY and CDR2 SVGAGI. Deletions cut 8 bases from V and 4 bases from J, with 16 bases between. This CDR3 is CASLARSGADTQYF. CDR3 DNA sequence: TGTGCCAGCCTCGCCCGTTCCGGAGCAGATACGCAGTATTTT.

In this sample, this clonotype turned up a few times. This chain joins TRBV18 and TRBJ2-7; TRBD1 agrees at 10 bases. Germline-derived CDR1 and CDR2 are KGHSH and LQKENI. J lost 1 base, V lost 1 base, and 1 base had no gene match. The CDR3 has 15 amino acids. The CDR3: CASSPRGQGSYEQYF. In DNA, the CDR3 is TGTGCCAGCTCACCACGGGGACAGGGGTCCTACGAGCAGTACTTC.

This clonotype was seen more than once but under ten times. This chain uses TRBV7-2 with TRBJ2-3, with 8 bases lining up with TRBD2. The CDR3 spans 16 residues. The germline V gene encodes CDR1 SGHTA and CDR2 FQGNSA. V was clipped by 0 bases and J by 5 bases; unmatched bases: 7. The CDR3 bases are TGTGCCAGCAGCTTAGCTCCCCTAGCGGGCGGAGATACGCAGTATTTT. This sequence encodes CASSLAPLAGGDTQYF.

The rearrangement joins TRBV18 to TRBJ2-5; possibly TRBD1 for D (5 bases). The J call may be wrong; the DNA end is better matched by TRBJ2-7. This CDR3 comprises 14 residues. CDR1 KGHSH and CDR2 LQKENI come from the germline V gene. DNA of the CDR3: TGTGCCAGCTCACGAGACAGTTCGATCTACGAGCAGTACTTC. It is translated as CASSRDSSIYEQYF.

The V gene is TRBV6-5, the J gene TRBJ2-7; TRBD2 matches at 8 bases. The end of the DNA aligns better with TRBJ2-5, so the J call may be wrong. Germline V CDR1 and CDR2: MNHEY, SVGAGI. The CDR3 covers 16 residues. The CDR3 DNA follows: TGTGCCGCTAGGACCCGCGCGGGGGGATCTCGGGAGACCCAGTACTTC. Protein product: CAARTRAGGSRETQYF.

The chain couples TRBV20-1 to TRBJ1-2; 8 positions agree with TRBD1. Germline V CDR1 and CDR2: DFQATT, SNEGSKA (reference sequence). This CDR3 is built from 16 residues. The V and J ends lost 5 bases and 4 bases, in that order; junction bases with no gene match: 15. The CDR3 spells CSADKRTGRLGYGYTF. CDR3 DNA: TGCAGTGCTGACAAGAGGACAGGGAGGCTGGGCTATGGCTACACCTTC.

The V call is TRBV18, the J call TRBJ2-1; D not resolved. V shed 3 bases and J shed 15 bases, with 12 bases lying between them. The CDR3 covers 11 residues. CDR1 is KGHSH and CDR2 is LQKENI in the germline V gene. In DNA form, the CDR3 reads TGTGCCAGCTCACCCGTAGGAGTGCCGTTCTTC. This encodes CASSPVGVPFF.

J is TRBJ1-5 and V is TRBV12-3 or TRBV12-4; D remains unclear. Trimming cost V 5 bases and J 2 bases, with 10 bases left between them. This CDR3 is 14 amino acids long. The CDR3: CASSPTVGNQPQHF. CDR3 nucleotides: TGTGCCAGCAGTCCAACAGTGGGCAATCAGCCCCAGCATTTT.

The chain combines TRBV6-2 or TRBV6-3 with TRBJ1-5, with D unclear. From germline, CDR1 is MNHEY and CDR2 SVGEGT. Trimming stripped 4 bases from V and 1 base from J, with 8 bases between. This CDR3 is built from 14 residues. Here the CDR3 reads CASSSGLSNQPQHF. The CDR3 bases are TGTGCCAGCAGTTCCGGACTGAGCAATCAGCCCCAGCATTTT.

The chain is built from TRBV2 and TRBJ2-1, with D perhaps TRBD1 (6 bases). Germline CDR1 is SNHLY and CDR2 is FYNNEI. The CDR3 length is 18 residues. V lost 7 bases and J lost 12, with 34 bases in between. CDR3 nucleotide sequence: TGTGCCAGCAAAGGGGAACAGGGCTACCCCATTTCTACGGACGGGCAGTTCTTC. This sequence encodes CASKGEQGYPISTDGQFF.

The sample holds one count of this clonotype. The chain recombines TRBV19 with TRBJ2-7; 9 bases are a match to TRBD1. The ends lost 6 bases at V and 2 bases at J; junction bases unmatched: 8. The germline CDR1 and CDR2 sequences are LNHDA and SQIVND (reference sequence). The CDR3 extends over 15 amino acids. CDR3 DNA sequence: TGTGCCAGTAGCAACCGGGACAGGGTACCCTACGAGCAGTACTTC. Translating it yields CASSNRDRVPYEQYF.